This TCR beta chain was obtained from a study of regulatory T cells in long-lasting Graves disease. Arm-PCR of CDR3 regions and iRepertoire HTBI primers were used to build TCR beta libraries. TCRdb processed the multiplex PCR reads anew with MiXCR; each CDR3 protein has one entry. The sample contains 550,000 to 700,000 distinct CDR3 sequences, 15% to 20% of which appear only once. Time point in this sample: newly diagnosed GD, antithyroid drugs for less than 3 months. PBMC-extracted RNA yielded the TCR library. Staff took approximately 8.7 milliliters of peripheral blood and put it into EDTA tubes. Study conclusions and caveats: Favored gene segments in persistent disease were TRBV28, TRBJ1-2 and TRBJ2-5. What was studied was peripheral blood only, and not thyroid tissue. Newly diagnosed patients shared 850 to 1,000 public clonotypes; persistent patients shared around 2,500.

With regard to this clonotype: The antigen remains unidentified.

V shed 5 bases and J shed 4 bases, with 14 bases lying between them. Germline CDR1 is MNHNS and CDR2 is SASEGT. The CDR3 length is 14 residues. This same sample was also part of a study on T cells in Graves' hyperthyroidism and ophthalmopathy.

The chain is built from TRBV6-1 and TRBJ1-1; D remains unclear. The TCR sequence derives from a man between 18 and 35 years old with Graves disease. The input for sequencing was peripheral blood mononuclear cells (PBMCs), taken at new diagnosis, from a patient treated with antithyroid drugs. The CDR3 here is CASSPDGGSTEAFF. CDR3 nucleotides: TGTGCCAGCAGTCCGGACGGTGGTAGCACTGAAGCTTTCTTT.